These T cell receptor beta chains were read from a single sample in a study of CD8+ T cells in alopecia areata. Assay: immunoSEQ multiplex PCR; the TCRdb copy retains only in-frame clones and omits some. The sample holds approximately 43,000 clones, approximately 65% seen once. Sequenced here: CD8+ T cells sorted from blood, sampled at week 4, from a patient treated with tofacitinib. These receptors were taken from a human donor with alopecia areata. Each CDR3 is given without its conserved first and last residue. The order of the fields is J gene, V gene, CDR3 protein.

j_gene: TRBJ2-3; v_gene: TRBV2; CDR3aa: ASSAGRSGTDTQY
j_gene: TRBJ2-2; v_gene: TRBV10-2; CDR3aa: ASSENRNTGELF
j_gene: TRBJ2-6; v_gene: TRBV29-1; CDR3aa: SALSGANVLT
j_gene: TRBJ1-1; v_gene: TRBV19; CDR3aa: ASSDPREEAF
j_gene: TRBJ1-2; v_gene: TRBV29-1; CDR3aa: STDGGPGTGNYGYT
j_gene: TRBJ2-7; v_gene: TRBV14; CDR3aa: ASSLSGQGYEQY
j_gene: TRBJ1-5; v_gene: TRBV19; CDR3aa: ASSIEAVLGNQPQH
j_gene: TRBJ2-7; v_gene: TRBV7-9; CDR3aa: ASRLDGTYSYEQY
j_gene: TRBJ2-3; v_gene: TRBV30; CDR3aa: AWSVPGVRNTQY
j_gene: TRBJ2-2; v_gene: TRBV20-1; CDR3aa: SGANTGELF
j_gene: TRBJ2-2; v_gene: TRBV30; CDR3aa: AGLNTGELF
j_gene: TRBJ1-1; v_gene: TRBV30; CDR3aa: AWSDRNTEAF
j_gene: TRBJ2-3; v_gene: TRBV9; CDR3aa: ASSVDPSLAGGGTDTQY
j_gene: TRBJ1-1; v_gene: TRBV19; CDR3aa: ASSIVSGPNTEAF
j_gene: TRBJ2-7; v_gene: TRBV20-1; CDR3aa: SADQEGEQY
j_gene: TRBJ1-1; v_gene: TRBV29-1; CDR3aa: SVAGGRNTEAF
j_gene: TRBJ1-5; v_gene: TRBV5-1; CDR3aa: ASSEDLSGGPQH
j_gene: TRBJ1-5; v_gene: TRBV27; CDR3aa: ASSFQNQPQH
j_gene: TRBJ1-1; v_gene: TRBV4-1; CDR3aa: ASSRVTGGTEAF
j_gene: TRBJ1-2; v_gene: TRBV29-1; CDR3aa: SENRGHTIYGYT
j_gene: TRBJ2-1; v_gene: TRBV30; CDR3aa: AWSIGPGQGAYNEQF
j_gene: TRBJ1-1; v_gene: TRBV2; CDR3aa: ANHRGQTRGTEAF
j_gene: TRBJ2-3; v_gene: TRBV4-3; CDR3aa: ASRDAVTDTQY
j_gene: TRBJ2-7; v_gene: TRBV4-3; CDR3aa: ASSQTTGYEQY
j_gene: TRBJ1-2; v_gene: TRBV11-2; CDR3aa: ASSSGQTLYGYT
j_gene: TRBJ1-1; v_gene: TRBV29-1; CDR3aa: SVDLPSTEAF
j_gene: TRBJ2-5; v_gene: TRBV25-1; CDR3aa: ASSDGGRTQY
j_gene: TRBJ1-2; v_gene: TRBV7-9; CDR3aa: ASSLDRNNGYT
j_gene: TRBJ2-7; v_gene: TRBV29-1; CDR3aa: SVYRDRGNEQY
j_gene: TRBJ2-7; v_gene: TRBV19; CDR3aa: ASSITAGEQY
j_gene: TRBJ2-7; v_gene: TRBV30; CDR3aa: AWGLGTGLDEQY
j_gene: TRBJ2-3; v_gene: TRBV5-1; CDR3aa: ASSLEPAGSTDTQY
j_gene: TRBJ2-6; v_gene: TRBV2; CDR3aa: ASRGQGAFASGANVLT
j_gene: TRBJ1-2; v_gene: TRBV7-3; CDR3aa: ASRGGFTPNYGYT
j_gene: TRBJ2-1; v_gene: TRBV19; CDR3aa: ASSTGTSSYNEQF
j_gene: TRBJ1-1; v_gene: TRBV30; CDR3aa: AWRRGPSEAF
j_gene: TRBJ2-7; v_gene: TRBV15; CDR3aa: ATSREHRGSYEQY
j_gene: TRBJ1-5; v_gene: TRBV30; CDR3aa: AWSAGNQPQH
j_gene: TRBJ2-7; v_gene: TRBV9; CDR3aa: ASSVAEGAPVDEQY
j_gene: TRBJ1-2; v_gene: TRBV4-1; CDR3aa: ASSQVTGADYGYT
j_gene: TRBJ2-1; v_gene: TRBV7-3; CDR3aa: ASSNGGTYNEQF
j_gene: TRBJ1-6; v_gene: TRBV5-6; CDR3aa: ASSLGGDSPLH
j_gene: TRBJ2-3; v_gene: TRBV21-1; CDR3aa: ASSKDRTDTQY
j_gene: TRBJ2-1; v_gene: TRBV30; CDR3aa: AWSVSGNEQF
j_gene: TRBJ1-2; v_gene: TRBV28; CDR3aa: ASSFPQGARHGYT
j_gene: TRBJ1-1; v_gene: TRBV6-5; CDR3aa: ASSYEDGSEAF
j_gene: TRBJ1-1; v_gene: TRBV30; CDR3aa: AWRDRGQTEAF
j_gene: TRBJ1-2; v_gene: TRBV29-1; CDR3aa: SVDHSTNGYT
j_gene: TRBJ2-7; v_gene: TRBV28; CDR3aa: ASSPATSGGPRSYEQY
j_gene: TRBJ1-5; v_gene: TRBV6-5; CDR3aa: ASSLDGTNQPQH